The clone carrying this TCR beta chain was seen ten or more times. This record belongs to a study of blood T cell repertoires in COVID-19. The overall study: The analysed material was cDNA or gDNA that came from T cells, B-cell-depleted T cells, or PBMCs.

In the original workflow: Nucleated cell counts were estimated from reference gene primer amplification. Repertoires were generated with immunoSEQ multiplex PCR, while TCRdb's copy carries only in-frame clones and drops some. V, J and clone size reflect that table, while D and trimming were determined from the DNA. The data contain 300,000 to 450,000 clones, approximately 89% of them singletons. Per germline, CDR1 LNHDA and CDR2 SQIVND (reference sequence). The CDR3 sequence is 14 residues long. Trimming took off 4 bases at V and 9 bases at J, with 19 bases between the two ends. The TCR sequence derives from an older woman with COVID-19, enrolled during active disease. This chain joins TRBV19 and TRBJ2-7, with D maybe TRBD2 (5 bases). The sequenced sample was peripheral blood. CDR3 residues: CASSNRGEYAGQYF. CDR3 DNA sequence: TGTGCCAGTAGTAACCGGGGTGAATATGCTGGGCAGTACTTC.